One sample yielded the 27 T cell receptor beta chains listed below, sequenced in a study of Graves' ophthalmopathy and Graves' hyperthyroidism. Amplification from RNA transcripts yielded the TCR beta CDR3 regions. Second-round multiplex PCR came after first-round RT-PCR with HTBI primers. MiXCR, run by TCRdb on the multiplex PCR reads, gives a single entry per CDR3 protein. This sample has around 600,000 distinct CDR3 sequences, with about two fifths found just once. Sample: peripheral blood. These TCRs come from an adult man with Graves' ophthalmopathy.

This rearrangement joins TRBV6-5 to TRBJ1-5, with TRBD1 identical over 10 bases. This CDR3 region has 15 residues. The V gene's germline CDR1 is MNHEY and CDR2 SVGAGI. Trimming took 0 bases from V and 5 from J; bases not matched to a gene: 1. The DNA of the CDR3 is TGTGCCAGCAGTTACTCGGGACAGGGGCATCAGCCCCAGCATTTT. Encoded protein: CASSYSGQGHQPQHF.

The genes are TRBV20-1 and TRBJ1-2, with TRBD1 matching 12 bases. The CDR3 runs to 15 residues. Germline values: CDR1 DFQATT, CDR2 SNEGSKA (reference sequence). V shed 5 bases and J 3 bases; nucleotides not matched to a gene: 7. The CDR3 spells CSAGAGTGGDYGYTF. The CDR3 region has the DNA TGCAGTGCTGGGGCCGGGACAGGGGGCGACTATGGCTACACCTTC.

This clonotype was seen repeatedly, ten times or more. CDR3 residues: CSVEEGSRGAYEQYF. The CDR3 DNA reads TGCAGCGTTGAAGAAGGTAGCAGGGGGGCCTACGAGCAGTACTTC. The genes are TRBV29-1 and TRBJ2-7, with D maybe TRBD1 (7 bases). CDR3 length: 15 amino acids. Trimming took off 0 bases at V and 2 bases at J, with 14 bases between the two ends. From germline, CDR1 is SQVTM and CDR2 ANQGSEA.

The chain is built from TRBV29-1 and TRBJ1-2; TRBD1 might be the D (5 bases). The CDR3 extends over 11 amino acids. In germline, CDR1 is SQVTM, CDR2 ANQGSEA. Trimming shortened V by 8 bases and J by 2 bases, and 9 bases separated the two germline ends. CDR3 DNA: TGCAGCACGGGACGGAACTATGGCTACACCTTC. It translates to CSTGRNYGYTF.

Remarks on this clonotype: Since a much larger clone is just one base distant, this may be a read error. The chain carries TRBV12-3 or TRBV12-4 and TRBJ1-3; D gene ambiguous. CDR3 size: 13 residues. The CDR3 loop is CASSLRGFDTTYF. DNA for the CDR3: TGTGCCAGCAGTTTAAGAGGGTTCGACACCACATATTTT.

The rearrangement links TRBV27 to TRBJ1-1; TRBD1 matches at 7 bases. Per the germline V gene, CDR1 is MNHEY and CDR2 is SMNVEV (reference sequence). After removal of 9 bases from V and 1 base from J, the junction contained 5 bases not matched to a gene. The CDR3 covers 13 residues. Here the CDR3 reads CASHKGANTEAFF. CDR3 nucleotide sequence: TGTGCCAGTCACAAGGGGGCGAACACTGAAGCTTTCTTT.

This clonotype was seen ten or more times. CDR3 loop: CSALPDGTEAFF. In nucleotides, the CDR3 is TGCAGTGCTCTCCCGGACGGGACTGAAGCTTTCTTT. The chain uses TRBV20-1 and TRBJ1-1; D is undetermined. V lost 5 bases to trimming and J lost 5 bases, with 12 bases between them. Germline V lookup: CDR1 DFQATT, CDR2 SNEGSKA (reference sequence). CDR3 length equals 12 residues.

This clonotype was observed at least ten times. This chain links TRBV24-1 with TRBJ1-5; TRBD1 might be the D (5 bases). V was trimmed by 5 bases and J by 1 base, leaving 29 bases between them. Germline V gives CDR1 KGHDR, CDR2 SFDVKD. The CDR3 is 21 residues long. This CDR3 is CATSALVLPGDDTQSNQPQHF. CDR3 nucleotides: TGTGCCACCAGTGCTCTCGTCCTTCCTGGGGACGACACGCAGAGCAATCAGCCCCAGCATTTT.

This clonotype was seen more than once but under ten times. The CDR3 DNA reads TGCAGTGCTCGCCGGACAGGGATTGGCGGGGAGCTGTTTTTT. The encoded protein is CSARRTGIGGELFF. The chain has TRBV20-1 and TRBJ2-2, with TRBD1 identical over 8 bases. V dropped 5 bases and J dropped 7; count of bases not matched to a gene: 9. CDR3 length equals 14 residues. Per germline, CDR1 DFQATT and CDR2 SNEGSKA (reference sequence).

The J gene is TRBJ2-2, the V gene TRBV10-2; 8 bases agree with TRBD2. The junction had 7 bases not matched to a gene; V was cut back by 0 bases and J by 4 bases. This CDR3 spans 17 amino acids. Germline V gene data show CDR1 as WSHSY and CDR2 as SAAADI. This chain's CDR3 is CASSESSGGPGTGELFF. In DNA form, the CDR3 reads TGCGCCAGCAGTGAGTCGTCGGGGGGGCCCGGCACCGGGGAGCTGTTTTTT.

This clonotype was detected ten times or more. The chain joins TRBV29-1 to TRBJ1-2; 9 nucleotides align to TRBD1. Per germline, CDR1 SQVTM and CDR2 ANQGSEA. The CDR3 has 15 amino acids. The trim removed 6 bases at V and 2 bases at J, leaving 10 bases unmatched. CDR3 nucleotides: TGCAGCGTCTCCAAAAGGACAGGGGAAAACTATGGCTACACCTTC. Encoded protein: CSVSKRTGENYGYTF.

With respect to this clonotype: A much larger clone differs from this one at a single base, so this may be a read error. The gene calls are TRBV24-1 and TRBJ2-2; 9 bases are a match to TRBD1. CDR3 length: 13 amino acids. Unmatched junction bases numbered 1, after V lost 7 bases and J lost 5 bases. Per the germline V gene, CDR1 is KGHDR and CDR2 is SFDVKD. The CDR3 reads CATRQGATGELFF. CDR3 DNA: TGTGCCACCAGACAGGGGGCGACCGGGGAGCTGTTTTTT.

This clonotype was observed many times. This sequence joins TRBV12-5 and TRBJ1-5; D is ambiguous. CDR3 size: 14 residues. Germline lookup yields CDR1 LGHNT and CDR2 FRNRAP. V shed 1 base and J shed 6 bases, with 10 bases lying between them. The CDR3 sequence: CASGLARSRQPQHF. The CDR3 DNA reads as TGTGCTAGTGGTTTGGCTAGGTCCCGTCAGCCCCAGCATTTT.

This clonotype was seen repeatedly, ten times or more. J is TRBJ1-6 and V is TRBV2; D call uncertain. CDR3 length: 14 amino acids. V was shortened by 1 base and J by 9 bases, with 10 bases between the two germline ends. Germline lookup yields CDR1 SNHLY and CDR2 FYNNEI. The CDR3 here is CASSEGSSASPLHF. The CDR3 nucleotides are TGTGCCAGCAGTGAAGGTTCCAGCGCTTCACCCCTCCACTTT. The full variable domain, its missing parts supplied by reference TRBV2 and TRBJ1-6, is EPEVTQTPSHQVTQMGQEVILRCVPISNHLYFYWYRQILGQKVEFLVSFYNNEISEKSEIFDDQFSVERPDGSNFTLKIRSTKLEDSAMYFCASSEGSSASPLHFGNGTRLTVT.

About this clonotype: This may stem from a read error, because a much larger clone lies one nucleotide away. CDR3 DNA sequence: TGTGCCAGTAGTGCTCCCCTTCAGGACCGCAATCAGCCCCAGCATTTT. Translated: CASSAPLQDRNQPQHF. The genes are TRBV19 and TRBJ1-5; no definite D call. V was trimmed by 5 bases and J by 2 bases, leaving 16 bases between them. The CDR3 is 16 amino acids. Germline V gene sequence: CDR1 LNHDA, CDR2 SQIVND (reference sequence).

In its sample, this clonotype was seen once. In DNA form, the CDR3 reads TGTGCCATCAGCCCCCATCTGGGGGAGGGGAGTGAAAAACTGTTTTTT. As protein: CAISPHLGEGSEKLFF. The V gene is TRBV10-3, the J gene TRBJ1-4; the D gene is possibly TRBD1 (5 bases). The CDR3 covers 16 residues. CDR1 is ENHRY, CDR2 SYGVKD, per germline. Trimming shortened V by 6 bases and J by 7 bases, and 21 bases separated the two germline ends.

This clonotype came up many times. The rearrangement links TRBV7-2 to TRBJ2-7; 8 bases align to TRBD2. From germline, CDR1 is SGHTA and CDR2 FQGNSA. Trimming at V came to 6 bases and at J to 1 base, leaving 8 bases not matched to a gene. The CDR3 contains 15 residues. The CDR3 DNA follows: TGTGCCAGCAGTACTCTTAGCGGGGCTTCCTACGAGCAGTACTTC. Protein: CASSTLSGASYEQYF.

This clonotype was observed at least ten times. The chain joins TRBV3-1 to TRBJ1-1; D not certain. The length of the CDR3 is 13 residues. Between the trimmed V and J ends, which lost 1 base and 3 bases, there was a span of 6 bases. Germline-derived CDR1 and CDR2 are LGHDT and YNNKEL (reference sequence). Here the CDR3 DNA reads TGTGCCAGCAGCCAAGTCGCAGACACTGAAGCTTTCTTT. Protein: CASSQVADTEAFF.

This clonotype was seen ten or more times. The V gene is TRBV5-1, the J gene TRBJ1-1, with D possibly matching TRBD1 (5 bases). Germline V gene data show CDR1 as SGHRS and CDR2 as YFSETQ. V gave up 0 bases and J gave up 1 base, with 16 bases separating them. The CDR3 length is 17 residues. The CDR3, as DNA: TGCGCCAGCAGCTTGGCCAAAACGGGGGTAAGGAACACTGAAGCTTTCTTT. Translating it yields CASSLAKTGVRNTEAFF.

The chain couples TRBV9 to TRBJ2-7; D possibly corresponds to TRBD1 (6 bases). This CDR3 region has 16 residues. Germline lookup yields CDR1 SGDLS and CDR2 YYNGEE. Trimming left V 3 bases short and J 0 bases short, with 16 bases between. The CDR3 bases are TGTGCCAGCAGCGATCGACACAGGGTCGGCTCCTACGAGCAGTACTTC. Its translation is CASSDRHRVGSYEQYF.

This clonotype has a count of ten or more. This chain links TRBV7-6 with TRBJ1-1, with D uncertain. V was cut by 3 bases and J by 5 bases, with 10 bases left in between. The germline V gene has CDR1 SGHVS and CDR2 FNYEAQ. The CDR3 length is 13 residues. CDR3 coding DNA: TGTGCCAGCAGCTTGGGTATCAGGACTGAAGCTTTCTTT. Its translation: CASSLGIRTEAFF.

V usage is TRBV29-1 and J usage is TRBJ2-7; D is tentatively TRBD1 or TRBD2 (5 bases each). The CDR3 has 13 amino acids. CDR1 and CDR2 (germline): SQVTM, ANQGSEA. The V and J ends lost 5 bases and 2 bases respectively, with 13 bases between them. The DNA of the CDR3 is TGCAGCGTTACACCGGGACGGGCCTACGAGCAGTACTTC. As protein: CSVTPGRAYEQYF.

This clonotype was counted at least ten times. V usage is TRBV10-2 and J usage is TRBJ1-4; possibly TRBD1 for D (6 bases). Germline V lookup: CDR1 WSHSY, CDR2 SAAADI. This CDR3 is built from 15 residues. The V and J ends lost 4 bases and 6 bases respectively, with 15 bases between them. This CDR3 is CASSGRGRGYEKLFF. The CDR3, as DNA: TGCGCCAGCAGTGGCAGGGGAAGAGGGTATGAAAAACTGTTTTTT.

This clonotype came up many times. The rearrangement uses TRBV20-1 and TRBJ2-7, with TRBD2 identical over 7 bases. J was trimmed by 4 bases and V by 3 bases; bases with no gene match: 3. The germline CDR1 and CDR2 sequences are DFQATT and SNEGSKA (reference sequence). The CDR3 has 12 amino acids. The CDR3 DNA sequence: TGCAGTGCTAGGGCGGGAGCTTACGAGCAGTACTTC. Amino acid sequence: CSARAGAYEQYF.

This clonotype was detected only a few times. The CDR3: CASSLSTGTGMGLMAQHF. CDR3 DNA: TGCGCCAGCAGCCTGAGCACTGGGACAGGGATGGGGCTAATGGCCCAGCATTTT. The rearrangement joins TRBV4-1 to TRBJ1-5; TRBD1 matches 9 bases. The CDR3 is 18 amino acids. Trimming took 4 bases from V and 11 from J; bases not matched to a gene: 21. The germline V gene has CDR1 MGHRA and CDR2 YSYEKL.

This rearrangement joins TRBV5-1 to TRBJ2-2, with a possible D match to TRBD1 (6 bases). This CDR3 is built from 15 residues. The germline V gene encodes CDR1 SGHRS and CDR2 YFSETQ. The ends were cut back, 0 bases at V and 6 bases at J, with 12 bases in the middle. CDR3 residues: CASSLAEGDPGELFF. CDR3 DNA: TGCGCCAGCAGCTTGGCCGAGGGGGATCCCGGGGAGCTGTTTTTT.

This clonotype was observed at least ten times. The CDR3 spells CASSVDPRNTEAFF. CDR3 DNA sequence: TGTGCCAGCAGCGTAGACCCAAGGAACACTGAAGCTTTCTTT. The V gene is TRBV9, the J gene TRBJ1-1; D not certain. Germline V CDR1 and CDR2: SGDLS, YYNGEE. The CDR3 consists of 14 residues. Trimming took 0 bases from V and 1 from J, leaving 7 bases between them.